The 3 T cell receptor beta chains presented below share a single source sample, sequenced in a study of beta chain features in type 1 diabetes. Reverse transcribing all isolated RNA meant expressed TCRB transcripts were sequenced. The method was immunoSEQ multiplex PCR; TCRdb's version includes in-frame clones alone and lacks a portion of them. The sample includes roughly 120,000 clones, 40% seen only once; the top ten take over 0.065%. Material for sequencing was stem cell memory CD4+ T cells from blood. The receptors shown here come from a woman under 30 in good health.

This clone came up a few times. DNA of the CDR3: TGTGCCTGGAGTGTGGAGGGTAAACAGCCCCAGCATTTT. Translating gives CAWSVEGKQPQHF. The chain employs TRBV30 and TRBJ1-5; D unclear. Germline V gene lookup returns CDR1 GTSNPN and CDR2 SVGIG (reference sequence). This CDR3 is 13 amino acids long. Trimming cost V 0 bases and J 7 bases, with 10 bases left between them.

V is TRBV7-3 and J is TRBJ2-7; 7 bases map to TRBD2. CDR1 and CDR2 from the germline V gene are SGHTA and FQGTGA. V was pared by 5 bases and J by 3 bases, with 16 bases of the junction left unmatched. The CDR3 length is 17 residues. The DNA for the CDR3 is TGTGCCAGCAGCCTATGCTTAAAGCGGGGAAAAGTCTACGAGCAGTACTTC. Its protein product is CASSLCLKRGKVYEQYF.

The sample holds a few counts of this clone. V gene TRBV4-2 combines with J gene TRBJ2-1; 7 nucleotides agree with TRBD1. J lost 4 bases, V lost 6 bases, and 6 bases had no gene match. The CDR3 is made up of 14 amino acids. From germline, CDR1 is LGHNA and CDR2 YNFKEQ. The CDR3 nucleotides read TGTGCCAGCAGATCAGGGGGAAATTACAATGAGCAGTTCTTC. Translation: CASRSGGNYNEQFF.